This paragraph covers one T cell receptor (beta chain) sequence. Amplification targeted TCR beta CDR3 regions from RNA transcripts. In the first-round RT-PCR of the TCR CDR3, the HTBI primer set was used. From the multiplex PCR reads, TCRdb called clonotypes with MiXCR, one entry per CDR3 protein. The sample gives 300,000 to 450,000 distinct CDR3 sequences, roughly 13% of which show up once; 8% to 13% is in the top ten. The entry originates in a study of T cells in Graves' hyperthyroidism and ophthalmopathy. Germline V gives CDR1 SGDLS, CDR2 YYNGEE. The CDR3 runs 16 residues. The V and J ends lost 3 bases and 0 bases respectively, with 13 bases between them.

Specimen: blood. This chain links TRBV9 with TRBJ2-1; possibly TRBD2 for D (5 bases). This TCR derives from an older woman with Graves' hyperthyroidism. In nucleotides, the CDR3 is TGTGCCAGCAGCGGAAAGCGGTATAGCTCCTACAATGAGCAGTTCTTC. As protein: CASSGKRYSSYNEQFF. Full variable domain (rest looked up from reference TRBV9 and TRBJ2-1): DSGVTQTPKHLITATGQRVTLRCSPRSGDLSVYWYQQSLDQGLQFLIQYYNGEERAKGNILERFSAQQFPDLHSELNLSSLELGDSALYFCASSGKRYSSYNEQFFGPGTRLTVL.